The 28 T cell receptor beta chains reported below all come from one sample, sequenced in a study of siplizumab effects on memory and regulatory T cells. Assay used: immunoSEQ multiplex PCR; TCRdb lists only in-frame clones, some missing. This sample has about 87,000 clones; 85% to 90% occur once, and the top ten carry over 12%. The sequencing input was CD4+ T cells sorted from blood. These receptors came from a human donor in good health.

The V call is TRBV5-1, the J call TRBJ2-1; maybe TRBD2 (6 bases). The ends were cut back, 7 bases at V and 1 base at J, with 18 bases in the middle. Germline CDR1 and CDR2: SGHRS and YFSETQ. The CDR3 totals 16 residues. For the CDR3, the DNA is TGCGCCAGCGCACCGGAGGGCTCCCTTTCCTACAATGAGCAGTTCTTC. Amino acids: CASAPEGSLSYNEQFF.

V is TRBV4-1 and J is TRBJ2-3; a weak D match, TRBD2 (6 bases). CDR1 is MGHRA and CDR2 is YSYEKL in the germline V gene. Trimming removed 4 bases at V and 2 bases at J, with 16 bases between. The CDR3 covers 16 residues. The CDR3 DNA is TGCGCCAGCAGCCTTAGCGGAGCCGTTACCACAGATACGCAGTATTTT. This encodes CASSLSGAVTTDTQYF.

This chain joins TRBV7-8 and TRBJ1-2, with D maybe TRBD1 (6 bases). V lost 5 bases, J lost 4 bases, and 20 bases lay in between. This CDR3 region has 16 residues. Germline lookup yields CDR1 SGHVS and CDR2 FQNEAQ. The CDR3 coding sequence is TGTGCCAGCAGCCGAGGGACTGGGGGCGCAATCTATGGCTACACCTTC. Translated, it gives CASSRGTGGAIYGYTF.

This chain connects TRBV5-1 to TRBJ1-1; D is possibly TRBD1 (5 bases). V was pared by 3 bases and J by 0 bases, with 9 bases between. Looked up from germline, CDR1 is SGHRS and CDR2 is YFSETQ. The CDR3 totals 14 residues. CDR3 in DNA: TGCGCCAGCAGCTCGGGACTTGTGAACACTGAAGCTTTCTTT. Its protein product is CASSSGLVNTEAFF.

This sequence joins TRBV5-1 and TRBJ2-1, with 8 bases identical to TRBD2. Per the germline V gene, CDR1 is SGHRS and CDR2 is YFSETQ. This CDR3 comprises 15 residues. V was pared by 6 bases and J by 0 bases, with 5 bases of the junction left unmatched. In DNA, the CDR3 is TGCGCCAGCACGACGACTAGCGTCTCCTACAATGAGCAGTTCTTC. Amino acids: CASTTTSVSYNEQFF.

The CDR3 sequence: CASSYSRSSNQPQHF. The DNA of the CDR3 is TGTGCCAGCAGTTACTCGAGGAGCAGTAATCAGCCCCAGCATTTT. The chain is built from TRBV6-5 and TRBJ1-5; D gene unclear. This CDR3 region has 15 residues. The V gene's germline CDR1 is MNHEY and CDR2 SVGAGI. Trimming stripped 0 bases from V and 4 bases from J, with 10 bases between.

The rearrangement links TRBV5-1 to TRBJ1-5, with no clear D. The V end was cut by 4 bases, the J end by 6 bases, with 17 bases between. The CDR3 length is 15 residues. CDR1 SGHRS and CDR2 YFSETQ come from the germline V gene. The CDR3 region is CASSRNGDLGQPQHF. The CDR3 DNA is TGCGCCAGCAGCCGAAACGGAGACTTGGGTCAGCCCCAGCATTTT. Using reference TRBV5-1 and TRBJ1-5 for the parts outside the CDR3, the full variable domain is KAGVTQTPRYLIKTRGQQVTLSCSPISGHRSVSWYQQTPGQGLQFLFEYFSETQRNKGNFPGRFSGRQFSNSRSEMNVSTLELGDSALYLCASSRNGDLGQPQHFGDGTRLSIL.

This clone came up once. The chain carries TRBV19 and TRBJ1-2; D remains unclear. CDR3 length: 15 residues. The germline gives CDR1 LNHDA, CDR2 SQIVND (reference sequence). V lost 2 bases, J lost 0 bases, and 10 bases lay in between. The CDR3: CASSISVGSNYGYTF. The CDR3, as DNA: TGTGCCAGTAGTATATCGGTTGGATCTAACTATGGCTACACCTTC.

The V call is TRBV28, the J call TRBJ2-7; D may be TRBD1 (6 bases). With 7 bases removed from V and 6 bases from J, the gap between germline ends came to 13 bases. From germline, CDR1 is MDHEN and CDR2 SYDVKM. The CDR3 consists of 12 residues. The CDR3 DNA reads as TGTGCCAGCACCCAGGGGTATGGCGAGCAGTACTTC. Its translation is CASTQGYGEQYF.

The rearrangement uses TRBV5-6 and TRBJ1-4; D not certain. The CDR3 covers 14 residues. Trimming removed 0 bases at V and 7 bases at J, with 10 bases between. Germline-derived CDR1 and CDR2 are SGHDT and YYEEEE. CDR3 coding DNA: TGTGCCAGCAGCTTGGTCCCTGGGAGTGAAAAACTGTTTTTT. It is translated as CASSLVPGSEKLFF.

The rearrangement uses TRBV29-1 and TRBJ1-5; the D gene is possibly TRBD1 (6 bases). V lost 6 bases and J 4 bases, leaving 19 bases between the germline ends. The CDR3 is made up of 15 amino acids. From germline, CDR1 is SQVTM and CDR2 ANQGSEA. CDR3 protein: CSVITTGGRNQPQHF. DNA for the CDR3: TGCAGCGTCATTACCACCGGGGGCAGGAATCAGCCCCAGCATTTT.

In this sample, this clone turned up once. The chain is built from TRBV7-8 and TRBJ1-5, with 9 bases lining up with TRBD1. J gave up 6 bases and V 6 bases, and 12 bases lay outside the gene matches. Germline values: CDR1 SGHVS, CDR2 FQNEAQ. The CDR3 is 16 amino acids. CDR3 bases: TGTGCCAGCAGTGCACAACAGGGGGCTATAAGTCAGCCCCAGCATTTT. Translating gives CASSAQQGAISQPQHF.

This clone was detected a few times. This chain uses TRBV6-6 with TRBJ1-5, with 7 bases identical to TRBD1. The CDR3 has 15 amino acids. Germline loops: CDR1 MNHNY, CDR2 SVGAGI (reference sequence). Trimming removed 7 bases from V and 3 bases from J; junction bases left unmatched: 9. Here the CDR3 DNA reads TGTGCCAGCAATCGGGACAGCCCCTTCAATCAGCCCCAGCATTTT. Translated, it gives CASNRDSPFNQPQHF.

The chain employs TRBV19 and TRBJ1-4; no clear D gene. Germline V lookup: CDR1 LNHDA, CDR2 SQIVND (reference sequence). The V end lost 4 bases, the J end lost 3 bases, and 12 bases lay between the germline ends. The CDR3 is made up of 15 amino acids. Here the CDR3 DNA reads TGTGCCAGTAGTAGGTCCCCGACGGCTAATGAAAAACTGTTTTTT. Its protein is CASSRSPTANEKLFF.

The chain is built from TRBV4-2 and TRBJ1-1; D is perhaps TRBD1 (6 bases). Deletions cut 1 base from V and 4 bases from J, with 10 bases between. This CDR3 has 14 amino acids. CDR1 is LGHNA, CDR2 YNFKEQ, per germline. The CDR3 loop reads CASSQGRGRTEAFF. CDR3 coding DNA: TGTGCCAGCAGCCAAGGCCGGGGGCGCACTGAAGCTTTCTTT.

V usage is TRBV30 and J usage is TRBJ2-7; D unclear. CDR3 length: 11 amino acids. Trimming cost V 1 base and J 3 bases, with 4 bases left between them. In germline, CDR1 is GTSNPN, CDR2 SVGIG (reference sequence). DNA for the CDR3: TGTGCCTGGAGTGAGGGCTACGAGCAGTACTTC. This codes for CAWSEGYEQYF. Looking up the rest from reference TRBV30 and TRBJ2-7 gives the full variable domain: SQTIHQWPATLVQPVGSPLSLECTVEGTSNPNLYWYRQAAGRGLQLLFYSVGIGQISSEVPQNLSASRPQDRQFILSSKKLLLSDSGFYLCAWSEGYEQYFGPGTRLTVT.

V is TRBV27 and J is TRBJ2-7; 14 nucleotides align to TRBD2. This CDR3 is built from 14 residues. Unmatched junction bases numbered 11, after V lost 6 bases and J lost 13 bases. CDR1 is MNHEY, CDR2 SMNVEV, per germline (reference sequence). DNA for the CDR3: TGTGCCAGCAGCTCCAAGGGACTAGCGGGAGTTTCATACTTC. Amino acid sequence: CASSSKGLAGVSYF.

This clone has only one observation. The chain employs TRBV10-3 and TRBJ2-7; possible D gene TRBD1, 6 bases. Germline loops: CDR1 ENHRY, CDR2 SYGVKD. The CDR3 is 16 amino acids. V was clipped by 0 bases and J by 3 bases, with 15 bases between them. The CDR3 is CAISESGDILGYEQYF. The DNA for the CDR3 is TGTGCCATCAGTGAGTCGGGGGACATTTTGGGCTACGAGCAGTACTTC.

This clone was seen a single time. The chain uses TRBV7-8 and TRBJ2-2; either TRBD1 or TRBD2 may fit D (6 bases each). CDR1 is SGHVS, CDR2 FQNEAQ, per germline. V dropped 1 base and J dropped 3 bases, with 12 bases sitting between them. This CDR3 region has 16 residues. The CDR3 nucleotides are TGTGCCAGCAGCTTAGTTGGGGGGCTGGACACCGGGGAGCTGTTTTTT. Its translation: CASSLVGGLDTGELFF.

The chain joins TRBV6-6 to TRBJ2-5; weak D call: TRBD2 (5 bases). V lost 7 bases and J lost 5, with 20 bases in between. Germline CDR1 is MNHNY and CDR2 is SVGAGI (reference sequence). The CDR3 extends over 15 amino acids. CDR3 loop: CASTPPGRGGETQYF. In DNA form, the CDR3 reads TGTGCCAGCACCCCCCCGGGTCGGGGTGGGGAGACCCAGTACTTC.

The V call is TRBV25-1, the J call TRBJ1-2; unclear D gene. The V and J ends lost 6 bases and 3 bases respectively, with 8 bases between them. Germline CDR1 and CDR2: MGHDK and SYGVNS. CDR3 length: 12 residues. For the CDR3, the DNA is TGTGCCAGCAGCCAAAACTACTATGGCTACACCTTC. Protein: CASSQNYYGYTF.

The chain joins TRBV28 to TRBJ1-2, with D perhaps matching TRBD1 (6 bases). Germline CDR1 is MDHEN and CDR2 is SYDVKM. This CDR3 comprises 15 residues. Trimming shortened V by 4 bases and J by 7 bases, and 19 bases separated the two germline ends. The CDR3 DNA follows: TGTGCCAGCAGTTCCCCGGCGGGGGGCGCGTCTGGCTACACCTTC. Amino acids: CASSSPAGGASGYTF.

The chain's CDR3 is CASSSGPPKQFF. CDR3 bases: TGTGCCAGCAGCTCGGGACCCCCAAAGCAGTTCTTC. The rearrangement uses TRBV11-2 and TRBJ2-1; D tentatively reads TRBD1 or TRBD2 (5 bases each). From germline, CDR1 is SGHAT and CDR2 FQNNGV. The CDR3 has 12 residues. With 4 bases removed from V and 11 bases from J, the gap between germline ends came to 12 bases.

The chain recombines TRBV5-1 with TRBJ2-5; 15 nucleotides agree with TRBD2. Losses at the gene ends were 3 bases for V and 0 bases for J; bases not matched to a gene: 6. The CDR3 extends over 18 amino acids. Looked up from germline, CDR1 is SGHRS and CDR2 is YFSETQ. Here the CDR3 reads CASSSGLAGGRYQETQYF. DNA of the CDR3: TGCGCCAGCAGCTCGGGACTAGCGGGAGGCAGGTACCAAGAGACCCAGTACTTC.

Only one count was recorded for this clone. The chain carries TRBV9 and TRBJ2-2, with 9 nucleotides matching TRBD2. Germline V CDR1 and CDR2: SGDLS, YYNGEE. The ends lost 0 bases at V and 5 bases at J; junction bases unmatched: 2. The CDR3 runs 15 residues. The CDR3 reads CASSVGLAETGELFF. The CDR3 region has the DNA TGTGCCAGCAGCGTAGGACTAGCGGAGACCGGGGAGCTGTTTTTT.

The CDR3 bases are TGTGCCAGCACCCTTCCGGGACAAGGGAGAGAGCAGTACTTC. This translates into CASTLPGQGREQYF. This chain uses TRBV11-3 with TRBJ2-7; D might be TRBD1 (6 bases). V gave up 7 bases and J gave up 7 bases, with 20 bases separating them. Per germline, CDR1 SGHNT and CDR2 YENEEA. The CDR3 totals 14 residues.

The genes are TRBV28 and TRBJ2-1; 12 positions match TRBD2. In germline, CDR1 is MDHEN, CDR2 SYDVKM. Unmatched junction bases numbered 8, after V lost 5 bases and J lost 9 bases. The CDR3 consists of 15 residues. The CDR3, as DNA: TGTGCCAGCAGTCCCCTGACTAGCGGGAGCCTTGAGCAGTTCTTC. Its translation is CASSPLTSGSLEQFF.

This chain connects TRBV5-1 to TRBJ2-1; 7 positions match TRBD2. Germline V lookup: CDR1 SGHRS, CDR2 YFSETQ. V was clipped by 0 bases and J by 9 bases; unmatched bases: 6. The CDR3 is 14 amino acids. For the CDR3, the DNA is TGCGCCAGCAGCTTGGTCACTAGCGTCGGTGAGCAGTTCTTC. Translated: CASSLVTSVGEQFF.